This T cell receptor beta chain is from a study of PD-L1 blockade in urothelial cancer. Study-wide background: Blood analysis occurred 3 weeks (second dose) and 6 weeks after treatment start. When blood samples were assessed, the median T cell count was some 150,000.

This sample's time point: pretreatment peripheral blood. Urothelial carcinoma affected the patients, and it was locally advanced or metastatic. Anywhere from 1 to 8 samples came from each patient, spanning pretreatment and on-treatment. The assay was immunoSEQ multiplex PCR, and TCRdb's table has in-frame clones only and misses some. This sample has approximately 94,000 clones, with roughly 87% found just once. V shed 0 bases and J 5 bases; nucleotides not matched to a gene: 8. Per the germline V gene, CDR1 is SGHDT and CDR2 is YYEEEE. The CDR3 totals 17 residues. This TCR was recovered from a man aged 55-75 years with urothelial cancer. The genes are TRBV5-6 and TRBJ2-5, with 12 bases fitting TRBD2. The sample consisted of PBMCs, taken around atezolizumab (anti-PD-L1) treatment. The CDR3 DNA follows: TGTGCCAGCAGCTTGGGGGCTAGCGGGAGGGCCGTGGAGACCCAGTACTTC. This encodes CASSLGASGRAVETQYF.